These 18 T cell receptor beta chains were sequenced from one sample in a study of cytomegalovirus exposure and HLA in healthy donors. PCR primers comprised 60 Vbeta and 13 Jbeta primers. Here immunoSEQ multiplex PCR was the method, and the copy in TCRdb shows in-frame clones only, minus some. This table has 200,000 to 250,000 clones, 65% to 85% appearing once. The specimen sequenced was PBMCs. These TCRs come from a boy younger than 10 in good health and CMV-seronegative.

The chain combines TRBV5-4 with TRBJ2-7; 7 positions match TRBD2. From germline, CDR1 is SGHNT and CDR2 YYREEE (reference sequence). The trim removed 0 bases at V and 6 bases at J, leaving 0 bases unmatched. This CDR3 spans 12 amino acids. In DNA form, the CDR3 reads TGTGCCAGCAGCTTGGCGGGGGGCGAGCAGTACTTC. This translates into CASSLAGGEQYF.

This chain joins TRBV6-5 and TRBJ2-5; D might be TRBD2 (7 bases). V lost 1 base to trimming and J lost 1 base, with 13 bases between them. The CDR3 sequence is 16 residues long. The germline V gene encodes CDR1 MNHEY and CDR2 SVGAGI. CDR3 DNA: TGTGCCAGCAGTTACTTGGGCGGGGGCCCCCAAGAGACCCAGTACTTC. Amino acids: CASSYLGGGPQETQYF.

The gene calls are TRBV18 and TRBJ2-1, with 9 bases identical to TRBD1. V dropped 3 bases and J dropped 6; count of bases not matched to a gene: 3. CDR3 length: 14 residues. The V gene's germline CDR1 is KGHSH and CDR2 LQKENI. The DNA of the CDR3 is TGTGCCAGCTCACCCGGGACAGGGTCCAATGAGCAGTTCTTC. It translates to CASSPGTGSNEQFF.

The chain carries TRBV13 and TRBJ1-5; D is unclear. The CDR3 runs to 13 residues. The germline V and J ends were trimmed by 0 bases and 6 bases, with 6 bases remaining between them. CDR1 and CDR2 (germline): PRHDT, FYEKMQ (reference sequence). The CDR3 is CASSLGQFQPQHF. As DNA, the CDR3 is TGTGCCAGCAGCTTAGGCCAGTTTCAGCCCCAGCATTTT.

V is TRBV30 and J is TRBJ2-3, with 7 bases fitting TRBD1. The CDR3 contains 15 residues. Germline V gene lookup returns CDR1 GTSNPN and CDR2 SVGIG (reference sequence). Losses at the gene ends were 1 base for V and 2 bases for J; bases not matched to a gene: 6. The chain's CDR3 is CAWSADRWNTDTQYF. CDR3 nucleotide sequence: TGTGCCTGGAGTGCGGACAGGTGGAACACAGATACGCAGTATTTT.

This clone was detected a few times. The chain has TRBV27 and TRBJ1-1; perhaps TRBD1 as D (5 bases). The V and J ends lost 6 bases and 6 bases respectively, with 11 bases between them. Germline CDR1 MNHEY, CDR2 SMNVEV (reference sequence). CDR3 length: 12 amino acids. The CDR3 spells CASSSGLPEAFF. The CDR3 nucleotides are TGTGCCAGCAGCTCAGGGTTGCCTGAAGCTTTCTTT.

This chain joins TRBV29-1 and TRBJ1-3; 7 positions match TRBD1. The V gene's germline CDR1 is SQVTM and CDR2 ANQGSEA. Unmatched junction bases numbered 7, after V lost 7 bases and J lost 4 bases. This CDR3 is built from 13 residues. The CDR3 here is CSAGTVGGNTIYF. In DNA form, the CDR3 reads TGCAGCGCCGGGACAGTGGGCGGAAACACCATATATTTT.

J is TRBJ1-2 and V is TRBV7-8; 9 nucleotides match TRBD1. This CDR3 has 14 residues. The germline V gene has CDR1 SGHVS and CDR2 FQNEAQ. With V trimmed by 4 bases and J by 7 bases, 7 bases remained unmatched. CDR3 sequence reads: CASSSKTGGGGYTF. The CDR3 DNA follows: TGTGCCAGCAGCTCCAAGACAGGGGGGGGTGGCTACACCTTC.

The V gene is TRBV6-5, the J gene TRBJ1-3; D might be TRBD1 (6 bases). The V gene lost 6 bases and the J gene lost 0 bases, with 12 bases spanning the gap. Germline values: CDR1 MNHEY, CDR2 SVGAGI. The CDR3 sequence is 15 residues long. Here the CDR3 DNA reads TGTGCCAGCAGGACGACAGGACCCTCTGGAAACACCATATATTTT. Translated: CASRTTGPSGNTIYF.

The CDR3 sequence is CATSSGDRYYGYTF. The CDR3 bases are TGTGCCACCAGCAGCGGGGACAGATACTATGGCTACACCTTC. The V call is TRBV15, the J call TRBJ1-2, with 7 bases that match TRBD1. The germline CDR1 and CDR2 sequences are LNHNV and YYDKDF (reference sequence). J gave up 3 bases and V 3 bases, and 4 bases lay outside the gene matches. The CDR3 is 14 amino acids.

This chain links TRBV27 with TRBJ2-1; 7 bases are a match to TRBD2. The CDR3 sequence is 15 residues long. From germline, CDR1 is MNHEY and CDR2 SMNVEV (reference sequence). With V trimmed by 3 bases and J by 5 bases, 7 bases remained unmatched. The CDR3 DNA reads as TGTGCCAGCAGTTTGCCGGGACTACCTGACAATGAGCAGTTCTTC. Translating it yields CASSLPGLPDNEQFF.

The rearrangement joins TRBV13 to TRBJ1-1; TRBD1 agrees at 8 bases. The V segment lost 5 bases and the J segment 1 base; nucleotides outside the gene matches: 6. Germline lookup yields CDR1 PRHDT and CDR2 FYEKMQ (reference sequence). This CDR3 has 15 amino acids. The DNA for the CDR3 is TGTGCCAGCAGCCCCGGACAGGGCTCGAACACTGAAGCTTTCTTT. As protein: CASSPGQGSNTEAFF.

The J gene is TRBJ1-3, the V gene TRBV5-1; D ambiguous. The CDR3 runs 18 residues. The V end lost 2 bases, the J end lost 1 base, and 19 bases lay between the germline ends. Germline CDR1 is SGHRS and CDR2 is YFSETQ. CDR3: CASSFTQSHRRSGNTIYF. As DNA, the CDR3 is TGCGCCAGCAGCTTTACTCAAAGCCACCGCCGGTCTGGAAACACCATATATTTT.

The V gene is TRBV5-1, the J gene TRBJ2-5, with D possibly TRBD2 on 6 matching bases. The germline V gene encodes CDR1 SGHRS and CDR2 YFSETQ. The CDR3 loop spans 16 amino acids. Trimming removed 0 bases at V and 1 base at J, with 13 bases between. The CDR3 spells CASSLGGGGTQETQYF. The CDR3 bases are TGCGCCAGCAGCTTGGGGGGCGGAGGGACCCAAGAGACCCAGTACTTC.

This chain connects TRBV4-2 to TRBJ1-1, with unresolved D. V dropped 0 bases and J dropped 3 bases, with 8 bases sitting between them. The CDR3 extends over 14 amino acids. The germline V gene encodes CDR1 LGHNA and CDR2 YNFKEQ. CDR3 sequence (DNA): TGTGCCAGCAGCCAAGAGAGGGTTGACACTGAAGCTTTCTTT. Its translation: CASSQERVDTEAFF.

The chain combines TRBV16 with TRBJ1-2; D is unresolved. CDR3 length: 14 residues. Germline assignment: CDR1 KGHSY and CDR2 FQNENV. Trimming cost V 1 base and J 4 bases, with 10 bases left between them. The CDR3 loop reads CASSQFGQAYGYTF. The CDR3, as DNA: TGTGCCAGCAGCCAATTTGGGCAGGCCTATGGCTACACCTTC.

This clone was seen a single time. The gene calls are TRBV5-6 and TRBJ2-3; 13 bases map to TRBD2. This CDR3 is built from 18 residues. The junction had 9 bases not matched to a gene; V was cut back by 5 bases and J by 0 bases. Germline-derived CDR1 and CDR2 are SGHDT and YYEEEE. CDR3 protein: CASRYGLAGALSTDTQYF. CDR3 DNA: TGTGCCAGCAGATACGGACTAGCGGGAGCTCTAAGCACAGATACGCAGTATTTT.

The V call is TRBV10-3, the J call TRBJ1-5; D is unresolved. Per the germline V gene, CDR1 is ENHRY and CDR2 is SYGVKD. Trimming pared 0 bases from V and 6 bases from J, leaving 12 bases between. The CDR3 spans 15 residues. In DNA form, the CDR3 reads TGTGCCATCAGTGAGTCGTCGGGGAGCGGTCAGCCCCAGCATTTT. It is translated as CAISESSGSGQPQHF.